This T cell receptor beta chain was sequenced in a study of T cells expressing NK-cell markers. On the study more broadly: Sorted CD3+CD56-NKG2C+, CD3+CD56+NKG2C- and CD3+CD56+NKG2C+ T cells were the source of the TCR beta repertoires.

The CDR3 loop spans 15 amino acids. The germline gives CDR1 SGHTA, CDR2 FQGNSA. General study results and limits: The study left the HCMV specificity of expanded NKG2C+ T cell clones unresolved. The leading position in the CD3+CD56-NKG2C+ fraction of a few donors also went to these clonotypes.

Libraries used 5'RACE template switching adding universal primer site and UMIs. From its re-call of the 5' RACE reads, TCRdb lists each CDR3 protein once, without DNA. This table lists 250,000 to 300,000 distinct CDR3 sequences. Points on this clonotype: Its antigen is still unknown.

The receptor comes from a woman aged 18-70 years in good health. The chain couples TRBV7-2 to TRBJ2-3; TCRdb calls TRBD1, which cannot be checked without DNA. The sequenced sample was blood T cells: a sorted CD56 or NKG2C T cell subset, CD4+ or CD8+ T cells, or bulk PBMC T cells (not recorded which). CDR3 protein: CASSPRDRHTDTQYF.